Presented here are 25 T cell receptor beta chains from one specimen sequenced in a study of blood T cell repertoires in COVID-19. Produced via immunoSEQ multiplex PCR; TCRdb's table is partial and in-frame only. The data hold more than 110,000 clones, with around 89% observed a single time. Sequencing was done on a sample of peripheral blood. The receptors shown here come from an elderly woman with acute or convalescent COVID-19.

The chain recombines TRBV5-1 with TRBJ1-1; TRBD1 agrees at 11 bases. CDR1 and CDR2 (germline): SGHRS, YFSETQ. CDR3 length: 16 residues. With V trimmed by 1 base and J by 3 bases, 5 bases remained unmatched. This chain's CDR3 is CASSLSPGQGDTEAFF. In DNA, the CDR3 is TGCGCCAGCAGCTTGTCACCGGGACAGGGGGACACTGAAGCTTTCTTT. Complete variable domain (other parts from reference TRBV5-1 and TRBJ1-1): KAGVTQTPRYLIKTRGQQVTLSCSPISGHRSVSWYQQTPGQGLQFLFEYFSETQRNKGNFPGRFSGRQFSNSRSEMNVSTLELGDSALYLCASSLSPGQGDTEAFFGQGTRLTVV.

This chain connects TRBV29-1 to TRBJ2-1; D perhaps matches TRBD2 (6 bases). The length of the CDR3 is 14 residues. Trimming stripped 7 bases from V and 0 bases from J, with 13 bases between. CDR1 and CDR2 from the germline V gene are SQVTM and ANQGSEA. The CDR3 loop is CSAAGGSSYNEQFF. CDR3 bases: TGCAGCGCCGCCGGGGGAAGCTCCTACAATGAGCAGTTCTTC.

This sequence joins TRBV4-1 and TRBJ1-2, with TRBD1 identical over 7 bases. The CDR3 spans 14 residues. The V gene end was trimmed by 1 base and the J gene end by 3 bases; junction bases not matched to a gene: 2. Germline V gene data show CDR1 as MGHRA and CDR2 as YSYEKL. The CDR3 reads CASSQGQGYYGYTF. DNA for the CDR3: TGCGCCAGCAGCCAAGGACAGGGATACTATGGCTACACCTTC.

This clone was recorded only once. This chain connects TRBV4-2 to TRBJ1-6; 7 nucleotides agree with TRBD1. Germline lookup yields CDR1 LGHNA and CDR2 YNFKEQ. The CDR3 length is 15 residues. The junction had 2 bases not matched to a gene; V was cut back by 1 base and J by 5 bases. Here the CDR3 DNA reads TGTGCCAGCAGCCAAGGGGACAGTGATAATTCACCCCTCCACTTT. Translating gives CASSQGDSDNSPLHF.

The V and J genes are TRBV4-1 and TRBJ1-2; weak D call: TRBD1 (5 bases). Germline V gene data show CDR1 as MGHRA and CDR2 as YSYEKL. V lost 1 base, J lost 4 bases, and 10 bases lay in between. The length of the CDR3 is 14 residues. The CDR3 region is CASSQGGGGYGYTF. CDR3 in DNA: TGCGCCAGCAGCCAAGGGGGGGGAGGCTATGGCTACACCTTC.

J is TRBJ2-5 and V is TRBV6-2 or TRBV6-3; perhaps TRBD1 as D (6 bases). CDR1 is MNHEY, CDR2 SVGEGT, per germline. This CDR3 has 15 residues. Between the trimmed V and J ends, which lost 2 bases and 5 bases, there was a span of 15 bases. CDR3 coding DNA: TGTGCCAGCAGTTACCGGGCTGGACAGTCGGAGACCCAGTACTTC. This translates into CASSYRAGQSETQYF.

The genes are TRBV24-1 and TRBJ1-1; possibly TRBD1 for D (6 bases). The length of the CDR3 is 12 residues. The V end lost 4 bases, the J end lost 10 bases, and 12 bases lay between the germline ends. The germline V gene has CDR1 KGHDR and CDR2 SFDVKD. The DNA for the CDR3 is TGTGCCACCAGTGACATGACAGGAGTAGCTTTCTTT. Amino acids: CATSDMTGVAFF.

V is TRBV2 and J is TRBJ2-4; D uncertain. This CDR3 contains 12 residues. Trimming shortened V by 6 bases and J by 6 bases, and 9 bases separated the two germline ends. CDR1 is SNHLY and CDR2 is FYNNEI in the germline V gene. Here the CDR3 reads CASRGDRNIQYF. The CDR3 DNA is TGTGCCAGCAGAGGAGACCGAAACATTCAGTACTTC.

CDR3 amino acids: CAWSRQDATYEQYF. DNA for the CDR3: TGTGCCTGGAGCAGACAGGACGCTACCTACGAGCAGTACTTC. The chain recombines TRBV30 with TRBJ2-7; possibly TRBD1 for D (6 bases). This CDR3 has 14 residues. V was cut by 3 bases and J by 2 bases, with 14 bases left in between. In germline, CDR1 is GTSNPN, CDR2 SVGIG (reference sequence).

The sample holds a few counts of this clone. The J gene is TRBJ1-2, the V gene TRBV4-3, with D unresolved. Trimming took off 0 bases at V and 7 bases at J, with 18 bases between the two ends. Germline V CDR1 and CDR2: LGHNA, YSLEER. The CDR3 sequence is 16 residues long. CDR3 residues: CASSQDPAGHRAGYTF. Here the CDR3 DNA reads TGCGCCAGCAGCCAAGATCCGGCAGGTCATAGAGCTGGCTACACCTTC.

The gene calls are TRBV18 and TRBJ1-6; perhaps TRBD1 as D (5 bases). This CDR3 spans 14 amino acids. V dropped 1 base and J dropped 7 bases, with 8 bases sitting between them. The germline CDR1 and CDR2 sequences are KGHSH and LQKENI. The CDR3 DNA sequence: TGTGCCAGCTCACCACAGGGGCGGAATTCACCCCTCCACTTT. It translates to CASSPQGRNSPLHF.

V usage is TRBV18 and J usage is TRBJ1-2, with TRBD1 matching 7 bases. CDR1 and CDR2 (germline): KGHSH, LQKENI. Trimming took 8 bases from V and 6 from J; bases not matched to a gene: 3. The CDR3 totals 11 residues. In DNA, the CDR3 is TGTGCCAGCCGGACAGGCCATGGCTACACCTTC. Amino acids: CASRTGHGYTF.

The gene calls are TRBV5-1 and TRBJ1-4, with 10 bases fitting TRBD1. CDR3 length equals 15 residues. V lost 4 bases, J lost 6 bases, and 6 bases stayed unmatched. Germline V gene data show CDR1 as SGHRS and CDR2 as YFSETQ. CDR3 DNA sequence: TGCGCCAGCAGCCTCGGCGGGACAGGGGATGAAAAACTGTTTTTT. Protein sequence: CASSLGGTGDEKLFF.

The rearrangement uses TRBV13 and TRBJ1-2; 7 bases line up with TRBD1. The CDR3 loop spans 15 amino acids. Unmatched junction bases numbered 11, after V lost 5 bases and J lost 5 bases. From germline, CDR1 is PRHDT and CDR2 FYEKMQ (reference sequence). CDR3 sequence: CASSDGQVRGYGYTF. CDR3 coding DNA: TGTGCCAGCAGCGACGGACAGGTCCGAGGGTATGGCTACACCTTC.

The rearrangement joins TRBV7-2 to TRBJ1-2; 12 bases are shared with TRBD1. Germline assignment: CDR1 SGHTA and CDR2 FQGNSA. With 4 bases clipped from V and 3 bases from J, the junction kept 9 bases outside the gene matches. This CDR3 has 17 amino acids. In DNA form, the CDR3 reads TGTGCCAGCAGCTCCCCGGGACAGGGGGCGGCTGACTATGGCTACACCTTC. Residues: CASSSPGQGAADYGYTF.

The chain carries TRBV3-1 (or the pseudogene TRBV3-2) and TRBJ1-2, with D maybe TRBD1 (5 bases). The germline V gene has CDR1 LGHDT and CDR2 YNNKEL (reference sequence). The V end lost 0 bases, the J end lost 4 bases, and 9 bases lay between the germline ends. CDR3 length: 14 residues. The CDR3 nucleotides read TGTGCCAGCAGCCAAGATGACAGTGGCTATGGCTACACCTTC. It specifies CASSQDDSGYGYTF.

In this sample, this clone turned up once. The chain uses TRBV29-1 and TRBJ1-4; maybe TRBD1 (5 bases). Trimming took 5 bases from V and 6 from J, leaving 10 bases between them. The germline gives CDR1 SQVTM, CDR2 ANQGSEA. The CDR3 runs to 12 residues. The DNA for the CDR3 is TGCAGCGTTCAGGGCGGAGATGAAAAACTGTTTTTT. It specifies CSVQGGDEKLFF.

This chain links TRBV27 with TRBJ1-2; D remains unclear. The CDR3 extends over 12 amino acids. Between the trimmed V and J ends, which lost 8 bases and 7 bases, there was a span of 14 bases. Germline V gives CDR1 MNHEY, CDR2 SMNVEV (reference sequence). The CDR3: CASSPGDSGYTF. Written as DNA, the CDR3 is TGTGCCAGCTCGCCCGGGGATTCTGGCTACACCTTC.

The V call is TRBV27, the J call TRBJ2-3; TRBD2 matches 11 bases. The trim removed 4 bases at V and 6 bases at J, leaving 9 bases unmatched. Germline CDR1 is MNHEY and CDR2 is SMNVEV (reference sequence). The CDR3 is 16 amino acids. In nucleotides, the CDR3 is TGTGCCAGCAGTTGGGCTAGCGGGGGGCCGTTGGATACGCAGTATTTT. It yields the protein CASSWASGGPLDTQYF.

The chain links TRBV30 to TRBJ2-6; no reliable D call. The CDR3 has 15 residues. Trimming took 3 bases from V and 2 from J, leaving 11 bases between them. The V gene's germline CDR1 is GTSNPN and CDR2 SVGIG (reference sequence). The CDR3 region has the DNA TGTGCCTGGAGCCTTCCTCGGGCTGGGGCCAACGTCCTGACTTTC. Encoded protein: CAWSLPRAGANVLTF. The entire variable domain, with the rest obtained from reference TRBV30 and TRBJ2-6, is as follows: SQTIHQWPATLVQPVGSPLSLECTVEGTSNPNLYWYRQAAGRGLQLLFYSVGIGQISSEVPQNLSASRPQDRQFILSSKKLLLSDSGFYLCAWSLPRAGANVLTFGAGSRLTVL.

CDR3 amino acids: CASSPRPGGNGYTF. The DNA for the CDR3 is TGTGCCAGCAGTCCGAGACCCGGAGGGAATGGCTACACCTTC. The chain links TRBV6-6 to TRBJ1-2, with unresolved D. Trimming left V 5 bases short and J 6 bases short, with 16 bases between. This CDR3 is built from 14 residues. Per germline, CDR1 MNHNY and CDR2 SVGAGI (reference sequence).

The chain joins TRBV5-1 to TRBJ2-5, with 11 bases fitting TRBD2. Germline values: CDR1 SGHRS, CDR2 YFSETQ. V dropped 4 bases and J dropped 4; count of bases not matched to a gene: 9. CDR3 size: 16 residues. The DNA of the CDR3 is TGCGCCAGCAGCCGTAGCGGGGGGGCTATAGGAGAGACCCAGTACTTC. Translation gives CASSRSGGAIGETQYF.

V gene TRBV19 combines with J gene TRBJ1-1; unclear D gene. V lost 1 base and J lost 7, with 10 bases in between. This CDR3 spans 13 amino acids. Germline CDR1 reads LNHDA; CDR2 reads SQIVND (reference sequence). CDR3: CASSIGAELEAFF. CDR3 DNA: TGTGCCAGTAGTATAGGGGCCGAACTTGAAGCTTTCTTT.

The chain links TRBV2 to TRBJ1-5; 8 bases are shared with TRBD1. This CDR3 is 15 amino acids long. J lost 6 bases, V lost 7 bases, and 11 bases had no gene match. The germline V gene has CDR1 SNHLY and CDR2 FYNNEI. CDR3 sequence reads: CASTVGTGGIQPQHF. The CDR3, as DNA: TGTGCCAGCACCGTGGGGACAGGCGGTATTCAGCCCCAGCATTTT.

Only one count was recorded for this clone. The chain joins TRBV5-1 to TRBJ1-4, with D tentatively TRBD1 (5 bases). CDR3 length: 15 residues. Germline V gene lookup returns CDR1 SGHRS and CDR2 YFSETQ. Trimming stripped 0 bases from V and 7 bases from J, with 13 bases between. Written as DNA, the CDR3 is TGCGCCAGCAGCTTGGAAGGGGCCGGGGGTGAAAAACTGTTTTTT. This sequence encodes CASSLEGAGGEKLFF.